Listed below are T cell receptor beta chains from one sample, sequenced in a study of T cell changes during pregnancy in multiple sclerosis. The method was immunoSEQ multiplex PCR; TCRdb's version includes in-frame clones alone and lacks a portion of them. The data show roughly 80,000 clones, over 80% seen once. The sequenced sample was peripheral blood, obtained in the first trimester of pregnancy. These receptors came from a female donor with multiple sclerosis, enrolled in a pregnancy study. Both conserved end residues are part of each CDR3. Fields, in order: J gene, D gene, CDR3 length, V gene, clone size, CDR3 protein, CDR3 DNA. A D gene is named only where the DNA matches it firmly. Only some rows state a clone size, as once, few, many or a class for expanded clones.

j_gene: TRBJ2-5
d_gene: TRBD2
len: 14
v_gene: TRBV9
abundance: NA
CDR3aa: CASSVASGVETQYF
CDR3nt: TGTGCCAGCAGCGTAGCTAGCGGGGTAGAGACCCAGTACTTC

j_gene: TRBJ2-2
d_gene: NA
len: 13
v_gene: TRBV9
abundance: NA
CDR3aa: CASSSGNTGELFF
CDR3nt: TGTGCCAGCAGCTCCGGGAACACCGGGGAGCTGTTTTTT

j_gene: TRBJ2-3
d_gene: TRBD1
len: 15
v_gene: TRBV6-1
abundance: NA
CDR3aa: CASSEAGGWFNTQYF
CDR3nt: TGTGCCAGCAGTGAGGCAGGGGGATGGTTCAATACGCAGTATTTT

j_gene: TRBJ2-2
d_gene: TRBD2
len: 14
v_gene: TRBV19
abundance: NA
CDR3aa: CASSLSGSDGELFF
CDR3nt: TGTGCCAGTAGTCTTAGCGGGAGCGACGGGGAGCTGTTTTTT

j_gene: TRBJ2-7
d_gene: TRBD1
len: 17
v_gene: TRBV11-2
abundance: once
CDR3aa: CASSLDFRDRAYYEQYF
CDR3nt: TGTGCCAGCAGCTTAGATTTTCGGGACAGGGCTTATTACGAGCAGTACTTC

j_gene: TRBJ1-4
d_gene: NA
len: 15
v_gene: TRBV7-9
abundance: NA
CDR3aa: CASSPRRGNWSELFF
CDR3nt: TGTGCCAGCAGCCCAAGGAGGGGAAATTGGTCAGAACTGTTTTTT

j_gene: TRBJ2-4
d_gene: TRBD2
len: 19
v_gene: TRBV7-8
abundance: NA
CDR3aa: CASSPGRASGNVAKNIQYF
CDR3nt: TGTGCCAGCAGTCCCGGCCGGGCTAGCGGTAACGTAGCCAAAAACATTCAGTACTTC

j_gene: TRBJ2-1
d_gene: NA
len: 16
v_gene: TRBV4-3
abundance: NA
CDR3aa: CASSQDVDRIYNEQFF
CDR3nt: TGCGCCAGCAGCCAAGATGTGGACAGAATCTACAATGAGCAGTTCTTC

j_gene: TRBJ1-3
d_gene: TRBD1
len: 16
v_gene: TRBV9
abundance: NA
CDR3aa: CASSVEAGTGGNTIYF
CDR3nt: TGTGCCAGCAGCGTAGAGGCCGGGACAGGTGGAAACACCATATATTTT

j_gene: TRBJ2-3
d_gene: NA
len: 13
v_gene: TRBV30
abundance: NA
CDR3aa: CAWSLPGVGTQYF
CDR3nt: TGTGCCTGGAGCCTCCCGGGGGTGGGTACGCAGTATTTT

j_gene: TRBJ1-2
d_gene: NA
len: 10
v_gene: TRBV30
abundance: NA
CDR3aa: CACQQDGYTF
CDR3nt: TGTGCCTGTCAACAGGATGGCTACACCTTC

j_gene: TRBJ2-7
d_gene: TRBD1
len: 17
v_gene: TRBV7-2
abundance: NA
CDR3aa: CASSPGGTGDSLYEQYF
CDR3nt: TGTGCCAGCAGCCCAGGGGGGACAGGGGATTCCCTCTACGAGCAGTACTTC

j_gene: TRBJ1-2
d_gene: NA
len: 15
v_gene: TRBV6-5
abundance: NA
CDR3aa: CASSYSYRVDYGYTF
CDR3nt: TGTGCCAGCAGTTACTCGTACAGGGTCGACTATGGCTACACCTTC

j_gene: TRBJ2-7
d_gene: NA
len: 12
v_gene: TRBV5-1
abundance: NA
CDR3aa: CASSGTSGEQYF
CDR3nt: TGCGCCAGCAGCGGAACTTCGGGGGAGCAGTACTTC

j_gene: TRBJ1-5
d_gene: NA
len: 13
v_gene: TRBV6-1
abundance: NA
CDR3aa: CASSEAGNQPQHF
CDR3nt: TGTGCCAGCAGTGAGGCCGGCAATCAGCCCCAGCATTTT

j_gene: TRBJ2-1
d_gene: TRBD1
len: 14
v_gene: TRBV2
abundance: NA
CDR3aa: CASTGTGGINEQFF
CDR3nt: TGTGCCAGCACTGGGACAGGGGGTATAAATGAGCAGTTCTTC

j_gene: TRBJ2-7
d_gene: TRBD1
len: 15
v_gene: TRBV4-2
abundance: once
CDR3aa: CASSQDRGRENEQYF
CDR3nt: TGTGCCAGCAGCCAAGACAGGGGGCGCGAGAACGAGCAGTACTTC

j_gene: TRBJ1-2
d_gene: TRBD1
len: 13
v_gene: TRBV5-1
abundance: once
CDR3aa: CASSLRQGYGYTF
CDR3nt: TGCGCCAGCAGCTTGCGACAGGGTTATGGCTACACCTTC

j_gene: TRBJ2-7
d_gene: TRBD1
len: 13
v_gene: TRBV27
abundance: once
CDR3aa: CASSFAGGYEQYF
CDR3nt: TGTGCCAGCAGTTTTGCAGGGGGTTACGAGCAGTACTTC

j_gene: TRBJ2-3
d_gene: TRBD2
len: 19
v_gene: TRBV7-3
abundance: NA
CDR3aa: CASSLTPSWTSGRTDTQYF
CDR3nt: TGTGCCAGCAGCTTAACCCCCTCTTGGACTAGCGGGAGAACAGATACGCAGTATTTT

j_gene: TRBJ1-2
d_gene: TRBD1
len: 16
v_gene: TRBV4-1
abundance: NA
CDR3aa: CASSQATGGRGYGYTF
CDR3nt: TGCGCCAGCAGCCAGGCAACAGGGGGCAGGGGCTATGGCTACACCTTC

j_gene: TRBJ2-5
d_gene: NA
len: 15
v_gene: TRBV5-1
abundance: NA
CDR3aa: CASSLDAGSRETQYF
CDR3nt: TGCGCCAGCAGCTTGGATGCAGGGTCCCGTGAGACCCAGTACTTC

j_gene: TRBJ1-2
d_gene: NA
len: 13
v_gene: TRBV25-1
abundance: once
CDR3aa: CASSENRVYGYTF
CDR3nt: TGTGCCAGCAGTGAGAACAGGGTCTATGGCTACACCTTC

j_gene: TRBJ2-7
d_gene: TRBD2
len: 14
v_gene: TRBV28
abundance: NA
CDR3aa: CASGKPHGRSEQYF
CDR3nt: TGTGCCAGCGGCAAGCCCCACGGGAGGAGCGAGCAGTACTTC

j_gene: TRBJ1-1
d_gene: NA
len: 14
v_gene: TRBV6-6
abundance: NA
CDR3aa: CASSYVRGNTEAFF
CDR3nt: TGTGCCAGCAGTTACGTCAGGGGGAACACTGAAGCTTTCTTT

j_gene: TRBJ2-1
d_gene: NA
len: 16
v_gene: TRBV30
abundance: NA
CDR3aa: CAWTPASGRSFNEQFF
CDR3nt: TGTGCCTGGACCCCTGCCTCCGGGAGAAGTTTTAATGAGCAGTTCTTC

j_gene: TRBJ2-5
d_gene: TRBD1
len: 16
v_gene: TRBV6-5
abundance: NA
CDR3aa: CASSYSTYRGPETQYF
CDR3nt: TGTGCCAGCAGTTACTCAACTTACAGGGGGCCGGAGACCCAGTACTTC